What follows is one TCR beta chain and its context. Antigen specificity is unknown. This sample was taken from a study of T-cell reconstitution after alpha-beta-depleted transplantation in children. Using unique molecular identifiers, the investigators prepared the TCRbeta library. TCRdb ran MiXCR on the PCR reads and lists one entry per CDR3 protein. The sample lists about 610,000 distinct CDR3 sequences, 20% to 30% occurring once. Overall study findings and caveats: Some patients showed high day-60 TCRbeta diversity, which derived from surviving recipient T cells and thymic progenitors. T-cell counts and diversity at one year following transplant were attributed mainly to newly produced T cells. Two months or so post-transplant, alpha-beta T cells reportedly derived from several hundred expanded graft clones.

Germline CDR1 reads ENHRY; CDR2 reads SYGVKD. The V and J ends lost 3 bases and 0 bases respectively, with 12 bases between them. There are 15 residues in the CDR3. The genes are TRBV10-3 and TRBJ2-7; a weak D match, TRBD2 (6 bases). This sequence was found in a boy under two years old with Wiskott-Aldrich syndrome, due to receive a stem cell transplant. Source: PBMCs, taken before TCRalphabeta/CD19-depleted stem cell transplant. CDR3 nucleotides: TGTGCCATCAGTGAAATAGCGGAACACTCCTACGAGCAGTACTTC. Its protein product is CAISEIAEHSYEQYF.